Listed below are T cell receptor beta chains from one sample, sequenced in a study of blood T cells in healthy people across ages. One entry per CDR3 protein, called by TCRdb with MiXCR from the 5' RACE reads. The profile covers about 730,000 distinct CDR3 sequences, with roughly 43% appearing a single time and 20% to 25% taken by the ten largest. The specimen was blood. The receptors come from a woman in her sixties or seventies in good health. Both conserved end residues are part of each CDR3. D genes are given only for firm matches.

TRBJ2-5 | TRBV4-1 | TRBD2 | CASSQDPLAGQETQYF
TRBJ2-1 | TRBV7-2 | TRBD2 | CASSLASGRGNEQFF
TRBJ2-5 | TRBV5-1 | . | CASSSGREGETQYF
. | TRBV28 | . | CASSQGRVGASYNEQYF
TRBJ2-7 | TRBV27 | . | CASSFADSTYEQYF
TRBJ2-2 | TRBV20-1 | TRBD2 | CSARPGTSVPGELFF
TRBJ1-5 | TRBV21-1 | . | CASSNRGSGIQPQHF
TRBJ2-3 | TRBV7-2 | . | CASSLVTTSTDTQYF
TRBJ2-3 | TRBV7-3 | . | CASSSTVTRTDTQYF
TRBJ1-2 | TRBV6-6 | TRBD1 | CASSNGGGFGGYTF
TRBJ2-5 | TRBV21-1 | . | CASSKGGETQYF
TRBJ2-5 | TRBV7-2 | . | CASSPQGWETQYF
. | TRBV6-6 | TRBD2 | CASSRTSGETQFF
TRBJ2-5 | TRBV25-1 | TRBD1 | CASRTGTARETQYF
TRBJ1-2 | TRBV4-3 | TRBD1 | CASSPSGQARRGYTF
TRBJ2-5 | TRBV5-6 | TRBD1 | CASSPADRGSYNEQYF
TRBJ2-2 | TRBV12-3/TRBV12-4 | TRBD2 | CASSLGLAEAGELFF
TRBJ2-5 | TRBV7-9 | . | CASSLAGADQETQYF
TRBJ2-7 | TRBV7-2 | . | CASSHGLSPSESYEQYF
TRBJ1-5 | TRBV30 | . | CAWRALLWNQPQHF
TRBJ2-1 | TRBV10-3 | TRBD1 | CAISGQGGEYEQFF
TRBJ2-7 | TRBV18 | TRBD1 | CASSLDRGSFYEQYF
TRBJ2-3 | TRBV4-2 | TRBD2 | CASKRASGEGTDTQYF
TRBJ2-1 | TRBV27 | TRBD2 | CASSSPGLATHNEQFF
TRBJ1-5 | TRBV7-2 | . | CASSSTGTINQPQHF
TRBJ2-1 | TRBV6-5 | TRBD2 | CASSRLAPKGDEQFF
TRBJ1-4 | TRBV28 | TRBD1 | CASVPPRTGVATNEKLFF
TRBJ1-5 | TRBV10-2 | . | CASSAGYRQPQHF
TRBJ1-6 | TRBV14 | . | CASRQVDNSPLHF